Detailed here is one T cell receptor beta chain. The sample belongs to a study of cytomegalovirus exposure and HLA in healthy donors. Study background: Genotyping of nearly 400 donors showed that over 80% belonged to the Caucasian-associated ancestry cluster.

Germline loops: CDR1 SGDLS, CDR2 YYNGEE. Trimming shortened V by 4 bases and J by 3 bases, and 16 bases separated the two germline ends. The length of the CDR3 is 15 residues. Both 60 Vbeta primers and 13 Jbeta primers went into the PCR. Assay used: immunoSEQ multiplex PCR; TCRdb lists only in-frame clones, some missing. The sample records under 150,000 clones, around four fifths being singletons. The source material was PBMCs. The TCR was taken from a woman aged 50 to 60 in good health and CMV-seropositive. The chain links TRBV9 to TRBJ2-5, with D perhaps matching TRBD1 (6 bases). CDR3 protein: CASSTLGTTEETQYF. In nucleotides, the CDR3 is TGTGCCAGCAGCACCCTCGGGACAACGGAAGAGACCCAGTACTTC.